A single sample is the source of the 19 T cell receptor beta chains below, sequenced in a study of cytomegalovirus exposure and HLA in healthy donors. PCR used 60 Vbeta primers and 13 Jbeta primers. TCRdb's table, derived via immunoSEQ multiplex PCR, lists solely in-frame clones and lacks some. The sample contains approximately 110,000 clones, under 85% of which appear only once. The sample taken for sequencing was PBMCs. All receptors derive from a woman aged 50 to 60 in good health and CMV-seropositive.

The rearrangement links TRBV29-1 to TRBJ1-3; 8 positions match TRBD1. The CDR3 spans 14 residues. Germline V gives CDR1 SQVTM, CDR2 ANQGSEA. V lost 7 bases, J lost 2 bases, and 7 bases stayed unmatched. CDR3 amino acids: CSAVLQGAGNTIYF. CDR3 nucleotides: TGCAGCGCCGTCCTACAGGGGGCTGGAAACACCATATATTTT.

The gene calls are TRBV7-9 and TRBJ2-3; 8 positions agree with TRBD1. Trimming took 5 bases from V and 1 from J; bases not matched to a gene: 5. There are 15 residues in the CDR3. Germline V gene data show CDR1 as SEHNR and CDR2 as FQNEAQ (reference sequence). The CDR3 is CASSITGGGTDTQYF. In DNA form, the CDR3 reads TGTGCCAGCAGCATTACAGGGGGTGGCACAGATACGCAGTATTTT.

The J gene is TRBJ2-5, the V gene TRBV5-1; D is possibly TRBD2 (5 bases). V gave up 4 bases and J gave up 1 base, with 17 bases separating them. Per the germline V gene, CDR1 is SGHRS and CDR2 is YFSETQ. The CDR3 consists of 16 residues. The CDR3 spells CASSPGSDRAQETQYF. The CDR3 nucleotides read TGCGCCAGCAGCCCGGGATCGGACCGAGCCCAAGAGACCCAGTACTTC.

This rearrangement joins TRBV7-9 to TRBJ2-5; 11 bases line up with TRBD2. The germline V gene encodes CDR1 SEHNR and CDR2 FQNEAQ (reference sequence). Unmatched junction bases numbered 6, after V lost 1 base and J lost 2 bases. This CDR3 spans 17 amino acids. The CDR3 DNA reads TGTGCCAGCAGCTTAGATATAGCGGGGGGGATGCAAGAGACCCAGTACTTC. It is translated as CASSLDIAGGMQETQYF.

Worth noting for this clone: A read error may produce the germline difference seen at one junction end. This chain links TRBV2 with TRBJ2-5; D is unclear. The CDR3 consists of 12 residues. The V gene's germline CDR1 is SNHLY and CDR2 FYNNEI. The CDR3 loop reads CASSELREAQYF. CDR3 nucleotides: TGTGCCAGCAGTGAACTTAGAGAGGCCCAGTACTTC.

This clone was seen only once. The chain couples TRBV13 to TRBJ2-1; no reliable D call. V shed 6 bases and J shed 4 bases, with 13 bases lying between them. The CDR3 totals 14 residues. Germline CDR1 PRHDT, CDR2 FYEKMQ (reference sequence). The CDR3 region is CASRNGGPYNEQFF. In nucleotides, the CDR3 is TGTGCCAGCAGGAATGGCGGTCCTTACAATGAGCAGTTCTTC.

The chain links TRBV2 to TRBJ2-3, with 9 bases aligning to TRBD2. Trimming removed 6 bases from V and 0 bases from J; junction bases left unmatched: 1. Germline CDR1 SNHLY, CDR2 FYNNEI. The CDR3 length is 14 residues. CDR3: CASRAGGSTDTQYF. DNA of the CDR3: TGTGCCAGCAGAGCGGGGGGTAGCACAGATACGCAGTATTTT.

This clone was counted a single time. V is TRBV19 and J is TRBJ1-5; D call uncertain. The V end was cut by 0 bases, the J end by 6 bases, with 12 bases between. This CDR3 contains 15 residues. Germline V gene sequence: CDR1 LNHDA, CDR2 SQIVND (reference sequence). CDR3 in DNA: TGTGCCAGTAGTATAGATCGGGTAGCTAGTCAGCCCCAGCATTTT. Translating gives CASSIDRVASQPQHF.

This sequence joins TRBV6-6 and TRBJ1-2; D not resolved. V lost 0 bases and J lost 5, with 13 bases in between. The CDR3 sequence is 15 residues long. Germline loops: CDR1 MNHNY, CDR2 SVGAGI (reference sequence). DNA for the CDR3: TGTGCCAGCAGTTACTCGCAAAGCGGGGAATATGGCTACACCTTC. This encodes CASSYSQSGEYGYTF.

CDR3: CASSESTQDTQYF. CDR3 coding DNA: TGCGCCAGCAGTGAGTCGACACAAGATACGCAGTATTTT. V is TRBV10-2 and J is TRBJ2-3; D not certain. With 0 bases removed from V and 5 bases from J, the gap between germline ends came to 6 bases. The CDR3 contains 13 residues. The germline V gene has CDR1 WSHSY and CDR2 SAAADI.

This clone was recorded a few times. The chain carries TRBV27 and TRBJ1-2; perhaps TRBD1 as D (6 bases). Germline loops: CDR1 MNHEY, CDR2 SMNVEV (reference sequence). There are 15 residues in the CDR3. Trimming cost V 5 bases and J 4 bases, with 17 bases left between them. CDR3 coding DNA: TGTGCCAGCAGTAAAACAAAGACAGGCGGCTATGGCTACACCTTC. Its translation is CASSKTKTGGYGYTF.

This chain links TRBV6-1 with TRBJ2-1; D may be TRBD1 (6 bases). Trimming left V 5 bases short and J 6 bases short, with 11 bases between. The CDR3 has 13 amino acids. Germline CDR1 MNHNS, CDR2 SASEGT. The CDR3 DNA sequence: TGTGCCAGCAGTCGTGGACAGATCAATGAGCAGTTCTTC. Translation gives CASSRGQINEQFF.

The chain couples TRBV4-1 to TRBJ2-7; 12 bases match TRBD2. The germline gives CDR1 MGHRA, CDR2 YSYEKL. V lost 0 bases and J lost 2; bases outside the gene matches: 11. The CDR3 contains 19 residues. The CDR3 loop is CASSQDPGLAGTDPYEQYF. The CDR3 DNA is TGCGCCAGCAGCCAAGACCCCGGACTAGCGGGGACCGACCCCTACGAGCAGTACTTC.

The chain couples TRBV23-1 to TRBJ2-5; 9 bases agree with TRBD2. TRBV23-1 is recorded as an ORF, its role being uncertain. The CDR3 is 17 amino acids. J was trimmed by 0 bases and V by 6 bases; bases with no gene match: 11. CDR3 loop: CASRESHAGGHQETQYF. The CDR3, as DNA: TGCGCCAGCAGGGAATCCCACGCGGGGGGGCACCAAGAGACCCAGTACTTC.

The chain combines TRBV10-3 with TRBJ2-3; TRBD2 matches at 7 bases. This CDR3 has 11 amino acids. Germline V gives CDR1 ENHRY, CDR2 SYGVKD. The V and J ends lost 8 bases and 5 bases, in that order; junction bases with no gene match: 1. The DNA for the CDR3 is TGTGCCATCGGGAGGGAAGATACGCAGTATTTT. Translated: CAIGREDTQYF.

V gene TRBV5-1 combines with J gene TRBJ2-5, with 7 bases matching TRBD1. CDR1 is SGHRS, CDR2 YFSETQ, per germline. The trim removed 5 bases at V and 1 base at J, leaving 2 bases unmatched. The CDR3 has 13 residues. The CDR3 region is CASRGQLQETQYF. Written as DNA, the CDR3 is TGCGCCAGCAGGGGACAGCTCCAAGAGACCCAGTACTTC.

The gene calls are TRBV18 and TRBJ2-7, with 9 bases matching TRBD1. CDR3 length: 15 residues. V shed 4 bases, J shed 5 bases, and the junction held 9 bases outside the gene matches. Germline CDR1 KGHSH, CDR2 LQKENI. Here the CDR3 reads CASSLSPGQGDEQYF. The CDR3 nucleotides are TGTGCCAGCTCACTCTCACCGGGACAGGGTGACGAGCAGTACTTC.

This clone turned up a few times. This chain connects TRBV10-2 to TRBJ2-2; D may be TRBD1 (6 bases). This CDR3 has 15 amino acids. CDR1 and CDR2 from the germline V gene are WSHSY and SAAADI. V lost 1 base and J lost 1, with 7 bases in between. Here the CDR3 reads CASSEFRGNTGELFF. DNA for the CDR3: TGCGCCAGCAGTGAGTTCAGGGGGAACACCGGGGAGCTGTTTTTT.

The CDR3 DNA follows: TGTGCCAGCAGCCCTCCTCCGGGAACATCCTACGAGCAGTACTTC. Protein: CASSPPPGTSYEQYF. This chain links TRBV5-4 with TRBJ2-5; the D gene is possibly TRBD2 (5 bases). The closer fit of TRBJ2-7 to the DNA end suggests the J call may be wrong. The CDR3 totals 15 residues. Per germline, CDR1 SGHNT and CDR2 YYREEE (reference sequence).